These 10 T cell receptor beta chains came from one sample sequenced in a study of T cell repertoires in cytomegalovirus infection. From the reads, TCRdb called clonotypes with MiXCR, one entry per CDR3 protein. The sample lists some 940,000 distinct CDR3 sequences, more than 25% occurring once. Antigens for these TCRs are unknown. Here the sequenced sample was cultured CD8+ T cells from PBMCs, taken from culture after CMV antigen stimulation. Receptor source: a human donor in good health (CMV status not recorded). Some clones in this sample may be carry-over from other donors' samples.

This sequence joins TRBV5-8 and TRBJ1-1, with no clear D. V gave up 0 bases and J gave up 8 bases, with 5 bases separating them. The CDR3 has 11 amino acids. The germline V gene has CDR1 SGHTS and CDR2 YDEGEE. The DNA of the CDR3 is TGTGCCAGCAGCTTGGAAATAGAAGCTTTCTTT. Its translation: CASSLEIEAFF.

The table lists this clonotype with a few counts. V is TRBV7-6 and J is TRBJ2-7; D might be TRBD2 (7 bases). The germline CDR1 and CDR2 sequences are SGHVS and FNYEAQ. This CDR3 is built from 16 residues. V lost 1 base, J lost 1 base, and 14 bases lay in between. CDR3 sequence reads: CASSLDIGGVSYEQYF. The CDR3, as DNA: TGTGCCAGCAGCTTAGACATAGGGGGGGTTTCCTACGAGCAGTACTTC.

This clonotype has ten or more counts. As DNA, the CDR3 is TGTGCCAGCAGCTTAGGAGATGGGACAGCTCAAGAGACCCAGTACTTC. Translated, it gives CASSLGDGTAQETQYF. This rearrangement joins TRBV7-2 to TRBJ2-5; TRBD1 aligns across 7 bases. CDR3 length equals 16 residues. Germline CDR1 is SGHTA and CDR2 is FQGNSA. V lost 1 base, J lost 2 bases, and 7 bases stayed unmatched.

The V gene is TRBV7-2, the J gene TRBJ2-2; 9 nucleotides agree with TRBD2. Germline CDR1 SGHTA, CDR2 FQGNSA. With V trimmed by 5 bases and J by 8 bases, 9 bases remained unmatched. The CDR3 is made up of 15 amino acids. The CDR3 nucleotides read TGTGCCAGCAGCAATTCAGCGGGGGGCTGGGGGGAGCTGTTTTTT. This sequence encodes CASSNSAGGWGELFF.

This chain links TRBV5-6 with TRBJ1-1; 7 nucleotides agree with TRBD1. V was pared by 6 bases and J by 5 bases, with 4 bases of the junction left unmatched. The CDR3 extends over 12 amino acids. The germline CDR1 and CDR2 sequences are SGHDT and YYEEEE. This CDR3 reads CASTQTGTEAFF. CDR3 DNA sequence: TGTGCCAGCACACAGACAGGGACTGAAGCTTTCTTT. The entire variable domain, with the rest obtained from reference TRBV5-6 and TRBJ1-1, is as follows: DAGVTQSPTHLIKTRGQQVTLRCSPKSGHDTVSWYQQALGQGPQFIFQYYEEEERQRGNFPDRFSGHQFPNYSSELNVNALLLGDSALYLCASTQTGTEAFFGQGTRLTVV.

The chain recombines TRBV27 with TRBJ1-1; tentative D call: TRBD1 (6 bases). Trimming took 6 bases from V and 3 from J, leaving 14 bases between them. Germline lookup yields CDR1 MNHEY and CDR2 SMNVEV (reference sequence). This CDR3 is 14 amino acids long. The CDR3 here is CASSFTGPYTEAFF. For the CDR3, the DNA is TGTGCCAGCAGCTTTACAGGGCCGTACACTGAAGCTTTCTTT.

This clonotype was seen more than once but under ten times. This chain joins TRBV6-2 or TRBV6-3 and TRBJ2-7; 8 bases are shared with TRBD1. Germline V CDR1 and CDR2: MNHEY, SVGEGT. With V trimmed by 2 bases and J by 1 base, 4 bases remained unmatched. The CDR3 covers 15 residues. The CDR3: CASSYGTGTSYEQYV. Here the CDR3 DNA reads TGTGCCAGCAGTTACGGGACAGGCACTTCCTACGAGCAGTACGTC.

The CDR3 DNA follows: TGCGCCAGCAGCTGGCGTGCCTCATTGCGGGGGGATGGAGATACGCAGTATTTT. Protein: CASSWRASLRGDGDTQYF. V gene TRBV4-1 combines with J gene TRBJ2-3, with 8 bases aligning to TRBD2. Germline CDR1 MGHRA, CDR2 YSYEKL. The CDR3 consists of 18 residues. J gave up 5 bases and V 5 bases, and 18 bases lay outside the gene matches.

The V gene is TRBV9, the J gene TRBJ1-2; 10 nucleotides match TRBD1. Trimming cost V 3 bases and J 5 bases; bases outside gene matches: 13. Germline V gives CDR1 SGDLS, CDR2 YYNGEE. This CDR3 comprises 17 residues. CDR3: CASSGPGQGRTLYGYTF. The CDR3 region has the DNA TGTGCCAGCAGCGGGCCGGGACAGGGGCGTACCCTATATGGCTACACCTTC.

This chain joins TRBV7-9 and TRBJ1-2; 11 bases align to TRBD1. V shed 3 bases and J 6 bases; nucleotides not matched to a gene: 6. CDR3 length: 15 amino acids. CDR1 is SEHNR and CDR2 is FQNEAQ in the germline V gene (reference sequence). CDR3 loop: CASSFGQGALDGYTF. The CDR3 bases are TGTGCCAGCAGCTTCGGACAGGGGGCATTAGATGGCTACACCTTC.